This entry lists 17 T cell receptor beta chains sequenced from one sample in a study of CD8 T cells in ankylosing spondylitis. Overall study findings and caveats: A motif of eight highly homologous TCR beta variants was seen as apparently characteristic of ankylosing spondylitis blood.

TCRdb analysed the 5' RACE reads with MiXCR anew, one entry per CDR3 protein. The repertoire has over 600,000 distinct CDR3 sequences, 19% of them found once; the top ten carry 15% to 20%. Which antigens these TCRs recognize remains unknown. Material: blood, either unsorted or a sorted T cell fraction (not recorded which). Receptors were obtained from a male donor with ankylosing spondylitis.

This clonotype has more than one count but fewer than ten. The CDR3 loop reads CSAVGVNQPQHF. Here the CDR3 DNA reads TGCAGTGCGGTGGGGGTGAATCAGCCCCAGCATTTT. V usage is TRBV20-1 and J usage is TRBJ1-5, with D possibly TRBD1 on 5 matching bases. In germline, CDR1 is DFQATT, CDR2 SNEGSKA (reference sequence). The CDR3 sequence is 12 residues long. Trimming shortened V by 6 bases and J by 4 bases, and 10 bases separated the two germline ends.

V gene TRBV15 combines with J gene TRBJ2-5; D unresolved. The V end lost 3 bases, the J end lost 4 bases, and 9 bases lay between the germline ends. Germline V lookup: CDR1 LNHNV, CDR2 YYDKDF (reference sequence). This CDR3 comprises 13 residues. The CDR3 loop is CATSRGWGETQYF. CDR3 nucleotide sequence: TGTGCCACCAGCAGGGGGTGGGGAGAGACCCAGTACTTC. Drawing the rest from reference TRBV15 and TRBJ2-5, the complete variable domain is DAMVIQNPRYQVTQFGKPVTLSCSQTLNHNVMYWYQQKSSQAPKLLFHYYDKDFNNEADTPDNFQSRRPNTSFCFLDIRSPGLGDTAMYLCATSRGWGETQYFGPGTRLLVL.

This chain connects TRBV29-1 to TRBJ2-1; 10 nucleotides match TRBD2. The CDR3 runs 13 residues. The trim removed 6 bases at V and 6 bases at J, leaving 5 bases unmatched. Germline V lookup: CDR1 SQVTM, CDR2 ANQGSEA. CDR3 coding DNA: TGCAGCGTGAGCGGGGGGGCGATCAATGAGCAGTTCTTC. It codes for CSVSGGAINEQFF.

This clonotype came up a few times. This chain links TRBV10-3 with TRBJ1-5; TRBD1 might be the D (5 bases). This CDR3 contains 14 residues. Trimming left V 4 bases short and J 9 bases short, with 16 bases between. Germline V gene data show CDR1 as ENHRY and CDR2 as SYGVKD. DNA for the CDR3: TGTGCCATCAGTGGGGGCGGCATGGCTTCGCCCCAGCATTTT. This codes for CAISGGGMASPQHF.

The chain is built from TRBV2 and TRBJ1-1; 8 nucleotides line up with TRBD1. V dropped 5 bases and J dropped 5; count of bases not matched to a gene: 4. CDR1 is SNHLY and CDR2 is FYNNEI in the germline V gene. The CDR3 extends over 13 amino acids. The DNA for the CDR3 is TGTGCCAGCAGTACGACAGGGGATACTGAAGCTTTCTTT. Encoded protein: CASSTTGDTEAFF.

V is TRBV11-2 and J is TRBJ2-1; perhaps TRBD2 as D (6 bases). The CDR3 contains 15 residues. Trimming cost V 5 bases and J 7 bases, with 18 bases left between them. Germline CDR1 and CDR2: SGHAT and FQNNGV. The CDR3 spells CASSQRSRGNNEQFF. The CDR3 region has the DNA TGTGCCAGCAGCCAAAGATCGCGCGGGAATAATGAGCAGTTCTTC.

The V call is TRBV24-1, the J call TRBJ2-7; possibly TRBD1 or TRBD2 for D (5 bases each). The CDR3 covers 14 residues. V lost 9 bases to trimming and J lost 3 bases, with 17 bases between them. From germline, CDR1 is KGHDR and CDR2 SFDVKD. As DNA, the CDR3 is TGTGCCACCGGAGGACCAGGGCCCCACTACGAGCAGTACTTC. It specifies CATGGPGPHYEQYF.

The chain couples TRBV4-1 to TRBJ2-3; 8 nucleotides align to TRBD1. The germline V gene has CDR1 MGHRA and CDR2 YSYEKL. CDR3 length: 17 amino acids. With V trimmed by 0 bases and J by 2 bases, 7 bases remained unmatched. CDR3 amino acids: CASSQDPETGDTDTQYF. CDR3 nucleotides: TGCGCCAGCAGCCAAGATCCGGAGACAGGGGACACAGATACGCAGTATTTT.

This clonotype came up a few times. The genes are TRBV6-2 or TRBV6-3 and TRBJ2-7; 9 bases agree with TRBD1. J lost 6 bases, V lost 2 bases, and 11 bases had no gene match. The CDR3 length is 16 residues. Germline CDR1 reads MNHEY; CDR2 reads SVGEGT. CDR3 nucleotides: TGTGCCAGCAGTTACAAAAGGGACAGGGCCAGAGTCGAGCAGTACTTC. Its protein product is CASSYKRDRARVEQYF.

The chain combines TRBV6-1 with TRBJ2-7; 10 bases map to TRBD2. The V and J ends lost 6 bases and 2 bases, in that order; junction bases with no gene match: 10. Germline values: CDR1 MNHNS, CDR2 SASEGT. The CDR3 contains 16 residues. The CDR3, as DNA: TGTGCCAGCAGCCAAACCGCCGGACTAGCGGCCTACGAGCAGTACTTC. Translating it yields CASSQTAGLAAYEQYF.

There are many counts of this clonotype. This rearrangement joins TRBV12-3 or TRBV12-4 to TRBJ2-7; 7 nucleotides align to TRBD1. Germline trimming cut 6 bases from V and 4 bases from J; bases unmatched to any gene: 9. CDR3 length equals 14 residues. The CDR3 DNA reads TGTGCCAGCAGCACCGACAGGGCCCTATACGAGCAGTACTTC. Protein: CASSTDRALYEQYF.

This clonotype came up many times. This sequence joins TRBV7-2 and TRBJ2-1, with D perhaps TRBD1 (5 bases). With 3 bases removed from V and 3 bases from J, the gap between germline ends came to 6 bases. The germline V gene has CDR1 SGHTA and CDR2 FQGNSA. CDR3 length: 13 amino acids. The CDR3: CASSLTVYNEQFF. CDR3 in DNA: TGTGCCAGCAGCTTGACAGTCTACAATGAGCAGTTCTTC.

The V gene is TRBV25-1, the J gene TRBJ2-1; 13 positions match TRBD2. CDR3 length: 17 residues. The germline gives CDR1 MGHDK, CDR2 SYGVNS. Trimming took 6 bases from V and 2 from J; bases not matched to a gene: 7. The CDR3 region has the DNA TGTGCCAGCAGCGTAGGACTAGCGGGAGCCCCCTACAATGAGCAGTTCTTC. It codes for CASSVGLAGAPYNEQFF.

This clonotype was seen a handful of times. The chain carries TRBV6-2 or TRBV6-3 and TRBJ2-3, with 12 bases lining up with TRBD2. Trimming removed 5 bases from V and 4 bases from J; junction bases left unmatched: 19. CDR1 and CDR2 (germline): MNHEY, SVGEGT. This CDR3 spans 20 amino acids. The CDR3 reads CASSLTPGSSGRARADTQYF. The CDR3 nucleotides are TGTGCCAGCAGTCTCACCCCCGGGTCTAGCGGGAGGGCTCGTGCAGATACGCAGTATTTT.

This chain connects TRBV29-1 to TRBJ2-3, with D perhaps matching TRBD2 (5 bases). Trimming pared 6 bases from V and 0 bases from J, leaving 10 bases between. Germline V gives CDR1 SQVTM, CDR2 ANQGSEA. The CDR3 sequence is 13 residues long. The CDR3: CSVGVPSTDTQYF. The CDR3 nucleotides are TGCAGCGTCGGGGTCCCTAGCACAGATACGCAGTATTTT.

CDR3 loop: CASSHLTGESQFF. The DNA for the CDR3 is TGTGCCAGCAGCCACCTGACAGGGGAATCCCAGTTCTTC. The rearrangement links TRBV3-1 to TRBJ2-1, with 8 bases that match TRBD1. CDR3 length: 13 amino acids. CDR1 and CDR2 (germline): LGHDT, YNNKEL (reference sequence). The J segment lost 13 bases and the V segment lost 3 bases, leaving 8 bases of the junction unmatched.

The sample holds many counts of this clonotype. The chain links TRBV15 to TRBJ2-3; no definite D call. The CDR3 consists of 11 residues. Trimming took 3 bases from V and 5 from J, leaving 3 bases between them. Per germline, CDR1 LNHNV and CDR2 YYDKDF (reference sequence). The CDR3 here is CATSRRDTQYF. The DNA of the CDR3 is TGTGCCACCAGCAGGAGAGATACGCAGTATTTT. Full variable domain (rest looked up from reference TRBV15 and TRBJ2-3): DAMVIQNPRYQVTQFGKPVTLSCSQTLNHNVMYWYQQKSSQAPKLLFHYYDKDFNNEADTPDNFQSRRPNTSFCFLDIRSPGLGDTAMYLCATSRRDTQYFGPGTRLTVL.